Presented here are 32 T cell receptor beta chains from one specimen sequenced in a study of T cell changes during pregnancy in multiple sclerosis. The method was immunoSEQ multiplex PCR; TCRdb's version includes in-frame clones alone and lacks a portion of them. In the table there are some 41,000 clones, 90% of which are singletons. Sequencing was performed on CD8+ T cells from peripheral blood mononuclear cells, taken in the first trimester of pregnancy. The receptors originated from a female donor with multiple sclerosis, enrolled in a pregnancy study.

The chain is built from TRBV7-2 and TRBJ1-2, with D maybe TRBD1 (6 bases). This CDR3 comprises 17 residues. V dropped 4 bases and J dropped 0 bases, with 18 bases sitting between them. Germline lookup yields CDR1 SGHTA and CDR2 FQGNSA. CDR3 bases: TGTGCCAGCAGCTCCTTGACAGGCCATGCCTCTAACTATGGCTACACCTTC. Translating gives CASSSLTGHASNYGYTF.

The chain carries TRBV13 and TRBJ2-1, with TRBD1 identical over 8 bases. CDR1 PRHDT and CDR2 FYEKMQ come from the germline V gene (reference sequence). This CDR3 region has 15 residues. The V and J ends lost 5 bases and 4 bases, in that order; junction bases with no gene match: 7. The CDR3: CASSPGTGPYNEQFF. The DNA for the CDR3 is TGTGCCAGCAGCCCAGGGACAGGACCGTACAATGAGCAGTTCTTC.

The CDR3 protein is CASSRGLKQYF. The CDR3 DNA reads TGTGCCAGCAGTCGCGGACTAAAGCAGTACTTC. The chain is built from TRBV27 and TRBJ2-7; TRBD2 is a possible D gene (6 bases). The germline CDR1 and CDR2 sequences are MNHEY and SMNVEV (reference sequence). The CDR3 is 11 amino acids. Trimming took 5 bases from V and 8 from J, leaving 10 bases between them.

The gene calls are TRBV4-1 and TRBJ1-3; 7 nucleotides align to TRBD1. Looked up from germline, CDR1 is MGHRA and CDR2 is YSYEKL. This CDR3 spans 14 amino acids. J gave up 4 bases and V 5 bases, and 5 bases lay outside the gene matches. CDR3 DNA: TGCGCCAGCAGCTTCACAGGGGAAGGAAACACCATATATTTT. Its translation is CASSFTGEGNTIYF.

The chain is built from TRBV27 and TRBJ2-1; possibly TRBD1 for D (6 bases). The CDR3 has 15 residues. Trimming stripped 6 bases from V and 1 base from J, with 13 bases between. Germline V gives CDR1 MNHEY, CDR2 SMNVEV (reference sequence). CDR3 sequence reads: CASSLPGVSYNEQFF. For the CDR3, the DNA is TGTGCCAGCAGCCTTCCAGGGGTATCCTACAATGAGCAGTTCTTC.

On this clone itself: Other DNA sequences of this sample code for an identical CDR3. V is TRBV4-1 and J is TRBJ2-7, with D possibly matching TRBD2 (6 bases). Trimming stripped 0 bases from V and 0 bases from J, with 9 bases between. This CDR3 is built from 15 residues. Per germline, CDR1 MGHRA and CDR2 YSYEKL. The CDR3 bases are TGCGCCAGCAGCCAAGAACCCGGGGGCTCCTACGAGCAGTACTTC. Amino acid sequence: CASSQEPGGSYEQYF.

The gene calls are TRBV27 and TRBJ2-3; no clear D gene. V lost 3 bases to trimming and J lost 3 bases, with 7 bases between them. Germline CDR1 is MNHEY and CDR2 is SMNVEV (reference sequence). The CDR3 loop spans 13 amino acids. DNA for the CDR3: TGTGCCAGCAGTTTCGTGTCGACAGATACGCAGTATTTT. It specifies CASSFVSTDTQYF.

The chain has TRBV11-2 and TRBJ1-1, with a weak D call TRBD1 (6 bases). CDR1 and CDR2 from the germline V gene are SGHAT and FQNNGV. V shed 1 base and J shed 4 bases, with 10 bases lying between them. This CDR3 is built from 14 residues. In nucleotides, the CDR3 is TGTGCCAGCAGCTTAGCGGGACACCTCACTGAAGCTTTCTTT. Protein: CASSLAGHLTEAFF.

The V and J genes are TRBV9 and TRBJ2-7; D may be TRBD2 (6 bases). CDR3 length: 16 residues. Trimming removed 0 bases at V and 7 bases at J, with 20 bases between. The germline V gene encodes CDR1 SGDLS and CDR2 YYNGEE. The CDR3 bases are TGTGCCAGCAGCGTAGGTATGATAGCGGCGTCGTCAGAGCAGTACTTC. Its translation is CASSVGMIAASSEQYF.

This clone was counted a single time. CDR3 nucleotide sequence: TGTGCCAGCAGCCAACGGACTAGCGGTTCCTACAATGAGCAGTTCTTC. Translation: CASSQRTSGSYNEQFF. J is TRBJ2-1 and V is TRBV11-2, with 10 bases lining up with TRBD2. Per germline, CDR1 SGHAT and CDR2 FQNNGV. This CDR3 has 16 residues. The V segment lost 5 bases and the J segment 1 base; nucleotides outside the gene matches: 5. Combining the CDR3 with reference TRBV11-2 and TRBJ2-1 gives the whole variable domain EAGVAQSPRYKIIEKRQSVAFWCNPISGHATLYWYQQILGQGPKLLIQFQNNGVVDDSQLPKDRFSAERLKGVDSTLKIQPAKLEDSAVYLCASSQRTSGSYNEQFFGPGTRLTVL.

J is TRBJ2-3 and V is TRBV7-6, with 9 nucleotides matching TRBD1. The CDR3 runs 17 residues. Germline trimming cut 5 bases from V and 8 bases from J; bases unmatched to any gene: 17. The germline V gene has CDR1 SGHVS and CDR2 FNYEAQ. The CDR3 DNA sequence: TGTGCCAGCAGCCCACAGGGTCGGGACAGGGCTGGTTTTACGCAGTATTTT. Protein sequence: CASSPQGRDRAGFTQYF.

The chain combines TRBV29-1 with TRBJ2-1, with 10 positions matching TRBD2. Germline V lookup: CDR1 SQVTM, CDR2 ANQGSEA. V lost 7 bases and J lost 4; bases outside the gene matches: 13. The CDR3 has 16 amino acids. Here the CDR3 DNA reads TGCAGCGCCCCCCGGTTGGCTAGCGGGGGTTACAATGAGCAGTTCTTC. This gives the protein CSAPRLASGGYNEQFF.

DNA of the CDR3: TGTGCCAGCAGCTACCCCTGGCTAGCGGGAGCCTACGAGCAGTACTTC. Translation gives CASSYPWLAGAYEQYF. This chain links TRBV6-5 with TRBJ2-7; 10 bases line up with TRBD2. This CDR3 contains 16 residues. The V and J ends lost 6 bases and 2 bases, in that order; junction bases with no gene match: 10. Germline V gene lookup returns CDR1 MNHEY and CDR2 SVGAGI.

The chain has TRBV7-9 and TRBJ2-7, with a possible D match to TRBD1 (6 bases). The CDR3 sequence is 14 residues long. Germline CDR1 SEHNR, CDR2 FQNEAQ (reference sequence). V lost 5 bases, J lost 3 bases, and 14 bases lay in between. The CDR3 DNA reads TGTGCCAGCAGCGGTCGAGGGGGAGTCTACGAGCAGTACTTC. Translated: CASSGRGGVYEQYF.

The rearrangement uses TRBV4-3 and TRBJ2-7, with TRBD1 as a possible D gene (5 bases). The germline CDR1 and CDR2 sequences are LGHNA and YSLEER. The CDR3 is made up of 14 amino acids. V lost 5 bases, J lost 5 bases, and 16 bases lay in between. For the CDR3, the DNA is TGCGCCAGCAGCGCAGACAGACCCCCGGACGAGCAGTACTTC. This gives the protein CASSADRPPDEQYF.

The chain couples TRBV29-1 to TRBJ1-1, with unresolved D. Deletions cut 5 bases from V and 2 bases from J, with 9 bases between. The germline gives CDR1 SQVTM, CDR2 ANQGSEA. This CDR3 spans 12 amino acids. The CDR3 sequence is CSVSAGNTEAFF. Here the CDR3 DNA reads TGCAGCGTTTCTGCGGGAAACACTGAAGCTTTCTTT.

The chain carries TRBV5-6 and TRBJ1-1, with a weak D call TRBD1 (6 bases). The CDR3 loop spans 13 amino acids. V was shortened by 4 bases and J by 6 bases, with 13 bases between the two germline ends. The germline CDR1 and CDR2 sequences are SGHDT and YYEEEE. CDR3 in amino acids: CASSGAGGPEAFF. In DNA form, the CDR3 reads TGTGCCAGCAGCGGAGCGGGGGGCCCTGAAGCTTTCTTT.

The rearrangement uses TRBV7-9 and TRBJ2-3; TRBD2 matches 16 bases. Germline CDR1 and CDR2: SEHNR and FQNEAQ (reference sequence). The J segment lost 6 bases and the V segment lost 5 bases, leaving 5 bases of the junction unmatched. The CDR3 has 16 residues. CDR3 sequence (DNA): TGTGCCAGCAGCGGGGGGACTAGCGGGAGGGTGGATACGCAGTATTTT. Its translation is CASSGGTSGRVDTQYF. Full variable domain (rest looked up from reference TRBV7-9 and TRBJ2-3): DTGVSQNPRHKITKRGQNVTFRCDPISEHNRLYWYRQTLGQGPEFLTYFQNEAQLEKSRLLSDRFSAERPKGSFSTLEIQRTEQGDSAMYLCASSGGTSGRVDTQYFGPGTRLTVL.

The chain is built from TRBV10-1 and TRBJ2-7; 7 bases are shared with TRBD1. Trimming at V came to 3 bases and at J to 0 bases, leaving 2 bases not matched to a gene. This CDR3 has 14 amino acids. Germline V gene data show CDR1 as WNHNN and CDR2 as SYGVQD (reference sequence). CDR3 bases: TGCGCCAGCAGTGATGGGACAGACTCCTACGAGCAGTACTTC. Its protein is CASSDGTDSYEQYF.

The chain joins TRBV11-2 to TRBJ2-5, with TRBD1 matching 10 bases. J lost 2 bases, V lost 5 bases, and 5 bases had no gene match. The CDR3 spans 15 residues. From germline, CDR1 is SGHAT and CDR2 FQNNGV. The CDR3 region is CASSTGQGTQETQYF. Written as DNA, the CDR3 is TGTGCCAGCAGCACGGGACAGGGGACGCAAGAGACCCAGTACTTC.

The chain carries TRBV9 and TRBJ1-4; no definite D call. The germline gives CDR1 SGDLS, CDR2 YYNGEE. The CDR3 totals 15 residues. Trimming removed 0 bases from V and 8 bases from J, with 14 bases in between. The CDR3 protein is CASSVAWPPNEKLFF. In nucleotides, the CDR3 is TGTGCCAGCAGCGTAGCTTGGCCTCCGAACGAAAAACTGTTTTTT.

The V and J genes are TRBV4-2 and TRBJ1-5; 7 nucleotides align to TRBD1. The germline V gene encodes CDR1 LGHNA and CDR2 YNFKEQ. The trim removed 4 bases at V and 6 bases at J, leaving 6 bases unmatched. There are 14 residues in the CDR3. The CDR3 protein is CASSPGTASQPQHF. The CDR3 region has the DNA TGTGCCAGCAGCCCAGGGACAGCCAGTCAGCCCCAGCATTTT.

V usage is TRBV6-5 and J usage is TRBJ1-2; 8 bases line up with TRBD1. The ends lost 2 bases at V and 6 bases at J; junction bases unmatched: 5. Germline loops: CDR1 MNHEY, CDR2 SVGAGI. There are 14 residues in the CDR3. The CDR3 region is CASSYPRGQDGYTF. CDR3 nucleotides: TGTGCCAGCAGTTACCCCAGGGGGCAAGATGGCTACACCTTC.

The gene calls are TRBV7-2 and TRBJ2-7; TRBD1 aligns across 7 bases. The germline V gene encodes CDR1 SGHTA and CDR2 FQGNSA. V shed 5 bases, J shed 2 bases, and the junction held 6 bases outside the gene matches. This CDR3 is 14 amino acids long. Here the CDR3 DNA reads TGTGCCAGCAGCCTATGGACAGGCCCCTACGAGCAGTACTTC. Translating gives CASSLWTGPYEQYF.

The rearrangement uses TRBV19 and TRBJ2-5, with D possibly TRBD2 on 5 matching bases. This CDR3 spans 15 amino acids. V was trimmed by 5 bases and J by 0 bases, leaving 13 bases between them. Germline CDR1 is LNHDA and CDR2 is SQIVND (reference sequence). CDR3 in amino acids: CASSLYGVNQETQYF. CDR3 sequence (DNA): TGTGCCAGTAGTCTGTACGGGGTTAACCAAGAGACCCAGTACTTC.

CDR3 loop: CAISQGTGNYGYTF. The CDR3 bases are TGTGCCATCAGCCAGGGGACGGGTAACTATGGCTACACCTTC. J is TRBJ1-2 and V is TRBV10-3, with a tentative D call TRBD1 (6 bases). From germline, CDR1 is ENHRY and CDR2 SYGVKD. Trimming left V 6 bases short and J 1 base short, with 12 bases between. This CDR3 is built from 14 residues.

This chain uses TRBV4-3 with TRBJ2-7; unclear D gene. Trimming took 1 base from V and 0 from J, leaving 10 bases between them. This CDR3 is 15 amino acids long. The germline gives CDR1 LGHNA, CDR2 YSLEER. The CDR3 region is CASSQVSEASYEQYF. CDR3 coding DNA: TGCGCCAGCAGCCAAGTCTCCGAGGCCTCCTACGAGCAGTACTTC.

In DNA form, the CDR3 reads TGTGCCAGCGCGACGGGGCAGGGGAGCACTGAAGCTTTCTTT. This sequence encodes CASATGQGSTEAFF. The rearrangement links TRBV27 to TRBJ1-1; TRBD1 might be the D (6 bases). CDR3 length equals 14 residues. Trimming left V 8 bases short and J 4 bases short, with 17 bases between. Germline V gene sequence: CDR1 MNHEY, CDR2 SMNVEV (reference sequence).

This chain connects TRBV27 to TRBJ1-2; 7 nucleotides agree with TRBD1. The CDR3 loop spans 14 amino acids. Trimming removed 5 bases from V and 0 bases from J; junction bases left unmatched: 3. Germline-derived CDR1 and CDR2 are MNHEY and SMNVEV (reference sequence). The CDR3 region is CASSIDRANYGYTF. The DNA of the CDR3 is TGTGCCAGCAGTATCGACAGGGCTAACTATGGCTACACCTTC.

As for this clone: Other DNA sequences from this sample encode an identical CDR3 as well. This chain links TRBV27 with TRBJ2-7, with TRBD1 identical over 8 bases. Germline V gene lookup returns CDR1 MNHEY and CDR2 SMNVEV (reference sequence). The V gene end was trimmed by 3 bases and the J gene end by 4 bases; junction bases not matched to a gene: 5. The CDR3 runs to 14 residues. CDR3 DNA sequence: TGTGCCAGCAGTTTTGCAGGGGGCGGTTACGAGCAGTACTTC. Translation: CASSFAGGGYEQYF.

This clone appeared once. The CDR3 is CASTLSPGQGGNEQFF. The CDR3 DNA sequence: TGTGCCAGTACCCTATCGCCGGGACAGGGGGGCAATGAGCAGTTCTTC. The gene calls are TRBV19 and TRBJ2-1, with 11 positions matching TRBD1. This CDR3 contains 16 residues. Germline V gene lookup returns CDR1 LNHDA and CDR2 SQIVND (reference sequence). V gave up 7 bases and J gave up 6 bases; unmatched junction bases: 11.

CDR3 region: CSVLRQGAEAFF. The CDR3 DNA reads as TGCAGCGTCCTACGACAGGGCGCTGAAGCTTTCTTT. J is TRBJ1-1 and V is TRBV29-1, with TRBD1 identical over 7 bases. The CDR3 loop spans 12 amino acids. The ends lost 6 bases at V and 6 bases at J; junction bases unmatched: 7. Germline assignment: CDR1 SQVTM and CDR2 ANQGSEA. The whole variable domain, filled in from reference TRBV29-1 and TRBJ1-1, reads SAVISQKPSRDICQRGTSLTIQCQVDSQVTMMFWYRQQPGQSLTLIATANQGSEATYESGFVIDKFPISRPNLTFSTLTVSNMSPEDSSIYLCSVLRQGAEAFFGQGTRLTVV.